This T cell receptor (beta chain) derives from a study of T cells in Graves' hyperthyroidism and ophthalmopathy (dated by TCRdb to between 2018 and 2020). Regarding the complete study: Peripheral blood was sampled at the time of initial diagnosis, prior to any treatment. To identify TCR V-J signatures that set the groups apart, the researchers used a discovery cohort of about a hundred patients, made up of around 40 with Graves' ophthalmopathy and 57 with stable Graves' hyperthyroidism. After sampling, hyperthyroidism patients received methimazole starting at 30 mg daily, and ophthalmopathy patients received high-dose intravenous methylprednisolone. Thyroid tissue and blood T-cell repertoires from six or seven Graves' hyperthyroidism patients were also compared in the study. The 95 to 100 discovery patients were randomly split 7:3 into training and test sets. The paper reports TCR Vbeta CDR3 sequencing of some 140 peripheral blood samples: 40 to 45 ophthalmopathy, about 75 hyperthyroidism and some 17 progressor patients. Prospective prediction of ophthalmopathy was tested in an independent validation cohort consisting of about 20 hyperthyroidism patients and some 15 patients who later progressed to ophthalmopathy.

This clonotype was seen repeatedly, ten times or more. It has no known antigen specificity. The sample holds no much larger clone one base away, and base qualities are not on file. What the research found in general, with its limitations: Sample size was not statistically predetermined, and blinding of investigators to group allocation was not performed. Ophthalmopathy was separated from stable hyperthyroidism by a 13 V-J signature model, with approximately 86% sensitivity and 81% to 83% specificity obtained in cross-validation and 80%/75% obtained in testing. In validation, the model predicted progression to ophthalmopathy with around 71% sensitivity and approximately 74% specificity, a median of about six months before onset. Blood samples also contained most of the expanded thyroid clonotypes (frequency above 0.001), which suggests that blood repertoires may reflect thyroid immune responses.

Trimming at the junction amounts to 0 bases on V and 4 bases on J, and the germline ends lie 9 bases apart. CDR1 and CDR2 are read off the germline V gene as SGHTA and FQGNSA. Inclusive of the bounding cysteine and phenylalanine, the CDR3 is 14 residues long. The CDR3 DNA has 42 bases and is translated from base 1. Stable Graves' hyperthyroidism was defined as the absence of progression to ophthalmopathy over 18 months of follow-up. Hyperthyroidism patients were newly diagnosed, with disease duration under 2 months, and aged 18 to 65 years. Any patient with an uncontrolled infection, another autoimmune disease, pregnancy or lactation was excluded. Diagnoses were established on the basis of clinical symptoms, serum thyroxine and TRAb, thyroid ultrasound, and orbital computed tomography. PBMCs were separated from 10 ml of fresh peripheral blood using Ficoll-Paque density gradient centrifugation. Total RNA was extracted using Trizol reagent, and RNA quality was assessed on an Agilent 2100 Bioanalyzer.

TCR beta CDR3 regions were amplified from RNA transcripts. The first round of RT-PCR for the TCR CDR3 was performed with the HTBI primer set and the Qiagen OneStep RT-PCR kit. Libraries were constructed in a second round of multiplex PCR, after which size selection and purification were carried out. Libraries were sequenced paired-end with 100 bp reads on an Illumina HiSeq2000. The source study handled its data this way. SOAPnuke was used to process the raw data, with reads discarded if the reads contained adapters or uncalled bases, had a mean Phred below 15, or lacked an exact constant-primer or identifier match. COPE v1.2.5 was used to merge high-quality paired reads, and clonotypes were defined as unique nucleotide sequences. MiTCR v1.1 was used to align the clonotypes against IMGT TRBV, TRBD and TRBJ reference segments. The analysis included only V-J combinations with a frequency above 0.0001, which together covered around 99% of the repertoires. The TCS score was defined as the ratio of F50 (clonal expansion) to E x V (chaos), calculated using BLOSUM62-based TCRdist between CDR3 peptides within each V-J. Welch's t-statistics and random forest reduced several hundred V-J features to 10 to 15, which were used in a naive Bayes classifier (R e1071). Starting from the raw public reads, TCRdb applied fastp trimming at Q25, assembled clones with MiXCR and retained in-frame beta chains. Rows are unified per CDR3 protein, each entry keeping the most common DNA and genes. TCRdb, not the authors, supplied the V and J calls. This sample has 550,000 to 600,000 distinct CDR3 sequences in its table, and 16% of those were observed once. 18% of the sample lies in the top ten.

This sequence originates from a woman between 18 and 30 years old with Graves' hyperthyroidism. This chain is built from TRBV7-2 and TRBJ1-1, with a tentative D gene TRBD1 over 5 matching bases. Sequencing was performed on blood. CDR3 sequence: CASSLAGGVTEAFF. The nucleotides read TGTGCCAGCAGCTTAGCGGGGGGTGTCACTGAAGCTTTCTTT. Joined to the reference TRBV7-2 and TRBJ1-1 proteins, this CDR3 gives the full variable domain: GAGVSQSPSNKVTEKGKDVELRCDPISGHTALYWYRQSLGQGLEFLIYFQGNSAPDKSGLPSDRFSAERTGGSVSTLTIQRTQQEDSAVYLCASSLAGGVTEAFFGQGTRLTVV.